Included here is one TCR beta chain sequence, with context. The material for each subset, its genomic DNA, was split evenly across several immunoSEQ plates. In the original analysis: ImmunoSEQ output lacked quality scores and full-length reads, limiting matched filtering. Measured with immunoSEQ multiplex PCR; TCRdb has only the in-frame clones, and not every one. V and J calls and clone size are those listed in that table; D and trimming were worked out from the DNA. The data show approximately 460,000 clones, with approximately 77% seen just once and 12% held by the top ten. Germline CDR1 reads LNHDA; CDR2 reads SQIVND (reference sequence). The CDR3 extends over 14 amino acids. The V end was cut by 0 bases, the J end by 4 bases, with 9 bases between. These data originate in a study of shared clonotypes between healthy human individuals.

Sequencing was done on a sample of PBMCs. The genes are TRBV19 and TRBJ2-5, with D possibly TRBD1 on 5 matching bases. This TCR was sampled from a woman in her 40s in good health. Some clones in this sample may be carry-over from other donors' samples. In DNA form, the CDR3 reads TGTGCCAGTAGTATAGAAGGGGATGGAGAGACCCAGTACTTC. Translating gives CASSIEGDGETQYF.